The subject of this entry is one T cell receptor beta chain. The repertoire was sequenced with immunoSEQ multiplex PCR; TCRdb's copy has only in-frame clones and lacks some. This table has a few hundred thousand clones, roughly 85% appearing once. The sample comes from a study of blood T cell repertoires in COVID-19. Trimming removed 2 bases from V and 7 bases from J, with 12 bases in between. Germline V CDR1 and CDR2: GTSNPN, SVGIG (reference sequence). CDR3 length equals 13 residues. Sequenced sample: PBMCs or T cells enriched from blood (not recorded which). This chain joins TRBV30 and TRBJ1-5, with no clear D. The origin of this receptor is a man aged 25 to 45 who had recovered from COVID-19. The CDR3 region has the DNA TGTGCCTGGAGTAGTCAGTATAGCCAGCCCCAGCATTTT. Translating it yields CAWSSQYSQPQHF.